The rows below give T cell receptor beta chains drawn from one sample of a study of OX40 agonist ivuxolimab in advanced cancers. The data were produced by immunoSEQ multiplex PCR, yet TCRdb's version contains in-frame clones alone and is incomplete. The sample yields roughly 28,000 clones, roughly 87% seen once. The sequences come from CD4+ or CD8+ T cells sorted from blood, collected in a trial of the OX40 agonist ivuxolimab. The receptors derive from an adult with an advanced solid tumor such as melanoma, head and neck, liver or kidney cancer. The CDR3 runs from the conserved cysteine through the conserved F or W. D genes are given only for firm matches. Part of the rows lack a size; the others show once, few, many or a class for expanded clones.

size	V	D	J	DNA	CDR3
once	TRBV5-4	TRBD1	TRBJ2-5	TGTGCCAGCAGCAGCAAGACAGGGCCCCAGTACTTC	CASSSKTGPQYF
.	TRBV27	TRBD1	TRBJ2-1	TGTGCCAGCAGTAGAACAGGGGGCAATGAGCAGTTCTTC	CASSRTGGNEQFF
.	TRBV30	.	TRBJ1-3	TGTGCCTGGGGGGCGAGCTCTGGAAACACCATATATTTT	CAWGASSGNTIYF
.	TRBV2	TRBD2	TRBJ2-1	TGTGCCAGCAGTGAAGAGCCAGCGGGGGGAAATGAGCAGTTCTTC	CASSEEPAGGNEQFF
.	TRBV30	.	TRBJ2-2	TGTGCCTGGAACTTGATAAACACCGGGGAGCTGTTTTTT	CAWNLINTGELFF
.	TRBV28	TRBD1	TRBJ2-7	TGTGCCAGCAGCCTTACCGGGACAGGGATCAACGAGCAGTACTTC	CASSLTGTGINEQYF
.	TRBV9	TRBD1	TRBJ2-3	TGTGCCAGCAGCGTACAGGGGGCGCCGCGGACGCAGTATTTT	CASSVQGAPRTQYF
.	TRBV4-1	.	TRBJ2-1	TGCGCCAGCAGCCAAGCAGGGAATTCCTACAATGAGCAGTTCTTC	CASSQAGNSYNEQFF
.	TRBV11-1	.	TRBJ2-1	TGTGCGACGCAGGGAATCAATGAGCAGTTCTTC	CATQGINEQFF
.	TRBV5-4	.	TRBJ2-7	TGTGCCAGCAGCTTCTCAGGAACCCTCGAGCAGTACTTC	CASSFSGTLEQYF
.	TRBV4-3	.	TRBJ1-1	TGCGCCAGCAGCCAAGATAGGGGGAACACTGAAGCTTTCTTT	CASSQDRGNTEAFF
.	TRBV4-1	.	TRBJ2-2	TGCGCCAGCAGCCAGCCCGGGACTCGGAACACCGGGGAGCTGTTTTTT	CASSQPGTRNTGELFF
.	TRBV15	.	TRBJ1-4	TGTGCCACCAGCAGAGATCGTCTAGAAAAACTGTTTTTT	CATSRDRLEKLFF
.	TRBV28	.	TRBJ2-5	TGTGCCAGCAGTGGGGGTTTGGTAGAGACCCAGTACTTC	CASSGGLVETQYF
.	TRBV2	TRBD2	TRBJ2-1	TGTGCCAGCAGTGAGTTGGGGCTCAGGACTAGCGGTAAGGATGAGCAGTTCTTC	CASSELGLRTSGKDEQFF
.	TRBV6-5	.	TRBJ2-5	TGTGCCAGCAGTCACCGGGACGCCACAGAGACCCAGTACTTC	CASSHRDATETQYF
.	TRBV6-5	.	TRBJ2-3	TGTGCCAGCAGTCCCCCGGACGGAACAGATACGCAGTATTTT	CASSPPDGTDTQYF
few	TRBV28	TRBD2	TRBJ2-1	TGTGCCAGCACCCTAGGACTAGCGGGAGGGGGCTGGGAGCAGTTCTTC	CASTLGLAGGGWEQFF
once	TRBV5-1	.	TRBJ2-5	TGCGCCAGCAACCACGAGGCAAAAGAGACCCAGTACTTC	CASNHEAKETQYF
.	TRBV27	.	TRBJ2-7	TGTGCCAGCAGTTTACTGGTTGGGGCTGTCTACGAGCAGTACTTC	CASSLLVGAVYEQYF